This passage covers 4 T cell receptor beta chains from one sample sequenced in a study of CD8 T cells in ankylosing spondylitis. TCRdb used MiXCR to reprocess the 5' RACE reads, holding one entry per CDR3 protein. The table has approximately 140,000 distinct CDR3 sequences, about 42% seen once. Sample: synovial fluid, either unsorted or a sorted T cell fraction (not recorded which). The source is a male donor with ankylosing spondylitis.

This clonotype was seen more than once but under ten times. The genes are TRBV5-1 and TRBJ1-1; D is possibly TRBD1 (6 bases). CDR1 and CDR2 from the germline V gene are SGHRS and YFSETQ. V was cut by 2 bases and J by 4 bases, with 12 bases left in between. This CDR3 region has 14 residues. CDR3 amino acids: CASSLGGRATEAFF. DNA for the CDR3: TGCGCCAGCAGCTTAGGGGGTAGAGCCACTGAAGCTTTCTTT.

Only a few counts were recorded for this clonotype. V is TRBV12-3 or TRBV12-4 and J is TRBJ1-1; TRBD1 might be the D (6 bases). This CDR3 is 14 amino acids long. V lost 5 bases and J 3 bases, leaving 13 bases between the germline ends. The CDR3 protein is CASSTKQGDTEAFF. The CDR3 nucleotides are TGTGCCAGCAGTACCAAACAGGGTGACACTGAAGCTTTCTTT.

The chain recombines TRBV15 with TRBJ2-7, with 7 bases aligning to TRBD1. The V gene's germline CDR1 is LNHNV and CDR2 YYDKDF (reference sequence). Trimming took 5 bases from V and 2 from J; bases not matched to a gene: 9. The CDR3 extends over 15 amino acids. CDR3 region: CATSETAGGAYEQYF. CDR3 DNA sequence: TGTGCCACCAGCGAGACCGCAGGGGGAGCCTACGAGCAGTACTTC. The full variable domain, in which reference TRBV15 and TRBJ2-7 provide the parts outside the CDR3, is DAMVIQNPRYQVTQFGKPVTLSCSQTLNHNVMYWYQQKSSQAPKLLFHYYDKDFNNEADTPDNFQSRRPNTSFCFLDIRSPGLGDTAMYLCATSETAGGAYEQYFGPGTRLTVT.

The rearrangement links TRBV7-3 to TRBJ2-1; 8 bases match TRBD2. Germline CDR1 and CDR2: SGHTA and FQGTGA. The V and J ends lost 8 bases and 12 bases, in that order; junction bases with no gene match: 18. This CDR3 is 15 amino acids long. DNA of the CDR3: TGTGCCAGCCCAATCGGGACTAGTCTTCGTCTTGTGCAGTTCTTC. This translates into CASPIGTSLRLVQFF.